This T cell receptor beta chain was retrieved from a study of blood T cell repertoires in COVID-19. Study in general: The cDNA or gDNA used as material had been derived from T cells, B-cell-depleted T cells, or PBMCs.

As processed by the authors: Amplification of reference gene primers was used by the study to estimate nucleated cell counts. Repertoires were generated with immunoSEQ multiplex PCR, while TCRdb's copy carries only in-frame clones and drops some. That table gives V, J and clone size, and the DNA gave D and trimming. The sample lists roughly 200,000 clones, roughly 78% occurring once. The sequence was collected from a woman of 80 years or more with active or convalescent COVID-19. Sequenced input: peripheral blood.

The CDR3: CASQEYSNQPQHF. CDR3 DNA sequence: TGTGCCAGCCAGGAATATAGCAATCAGCCCCAGCATTTT. The chain couples TRBV28 to TRBJ1-5; D ambiguous. This CDR3 has 13 residues. The germline gives CDR1 MDHEN, CDR2 SYDVKM. V was shortened by 8 bases and J by 0 bases, with 8 bases between the two germline ends.